This TCR beta chain was obtained from a study of PD-1 blockade in classical Hodgkin lymphoma. Study results and limitations: CD4+ but not CD8+ TCR diversity rose significantly by C4D1. Baseline diversity resembling that of newly diagnosed patients was seen in complete responders. Diminished baseline TCR diversity has been reported in newly diagnosed patients relative to healthy donors. Later analyses included only patients treated at least 1 year post-ASCT.

As regards this clone: The antigen remains unidentified.

Every patient experienced relapse after autologous stem cell transplantation, and brentuximab vedotin exposure varied. This CDR3 region has 17 residues. Per the germline V gene, CDR1 is KGHSH and CDR2 is LQKENI. The V gene end was trimmed by 3 bases and the J gene end by 1 base; junction bases not matched to a gene: 6. Profiling relied on immunoSEQ multiplex PCR, and the TCRdb table lists in-frame clones only, not all of them. This table holds approximately 12,000 clones, 70% to 85% found once. This receptor was taken from a human donor with classical Hodgkin lymphoma. Sequencing used peripheral blood mononuclear cells (PBMCs), obtained at baseline. The chain couples TRBV18 to TRBJ2-5; 12 bases are a match to TRBD2. CDR3 coding DNA: TGTGCCAGCTCACCGAGTGCTAGCGGGGGGGGCCAAGAGACCCAGTACTTC. It encodes CASSPSASGGGQETQYF.